These 31 T cell receptor beta chains originate from one sample sequenced in a study of cytomegalovirus exposure and HLA in healthy donors. PCR amplification relied on 60 Vbeta primers (plus 13 Jbeta primers). Profiled with immunoSEQ multiplex PCR; TCRdb holds only in-frame clones, not every one. The table includes approximately 130,000 clones, under 85% detected once. The sequencing sample was made of PBMCs. These receptors originate from a man in his thirties or forties in good health and CMV-seronegative.

The rearrangement links TRBV4-3 to TRBJ2-7, with 7 bases identical to TRBD1. Looked up from germline, CDR1 is LGHNA and CDR2 is YSLEER. V dropped 0 bases and J dropped 3; count of bases not matched to a gene: 2. There are 14 residues in the CDR3. In nucleotides, the CDR3 is TGCGCCAGCAGCCAAGATCCAGGGGGCTACGAGCAGTACTTC. Translated: CASSQDPGGYEQYF.

This chain joins TRBV5-4 and TRBJ2-1, with 7 bases matching TRBD2. The CDR3 has 15 residues. Germline V CDR1 and CDR2: SGHNT, YYREEE (reference sequence). Losses at the gene ends were 2 bases for V and 6 bases for J; bases not matched to a gene: 8. DNA for the CDR3: TGTGCCAGCAGCTTCCTCGGCGGGGGAGGCAATGAGCAGTTCTTC. This codes for CASSFLGGGGNEQFF.

This clone was seen once. The rearrangement links TRBV28 to TRBJ2-3; 7 positions agree with TRBD1. Losses at the gene ends were 3 bases for V and 5 bases for J; bases not matched to a gene: 11. The germline gives CDR1 MDHEN, CDR2 SYDVKM. The CDR3 loop spans 16 amino acids. The CDR3 nucleotides are TGTGCCAGCAGTTTGGTTAGTAGGGGGCGCGAAGATACGCAGTATTTT. Its translation is CASSLVSRGREDTQYF.

This sequence joins TRBV7-9 and TRBJ1-5; no clear D. The CDR3 runs to 13 residues. Trimming removed 4 bases at V and 0 bases at J, with 4 bases between. Germline V lookup: CDR1 SEHNR, CDR2 FQNEAQ (reference sequence). The CDR3 is CASSSYSNQPQHF. CDR3 DNA sequence: TGTGCCAGCAGCTCCTATAGCAATCAGCCCCAGCATTTT. Using reference TRBV7-9 and TRBJ1-5 for the parts outside the CDR3, the full variable domain is DTGVSQNPRHKITKRGQNVTFRCDPISEHNRLYWYRQTLGQGPEFLTYFQNEAQLEKSRLLSDRFSAERPKGSFSTLEIQRTEQGDSAMYLCASSSYSNQPQHFGDGTRLSIL.

This rearrangement joins TRBV7-3 to TRBJ1-1, with D maybe TRBD1 (5 bases). The CDR3 runs to 15 residues. Germline V gene data show CDR1 as SGHTA and CDR2 as FQGTGA. V shed 2 bases and J shed 0 bases, with 10 bases lying between them. For the CDR3, the DNA is TGTGCCAGCAGCTTACAGGGCCGAATGAACACTGAAGCTTTCTTT. This encodes CASSLQGRMNTEAFF. The whole variable domain, remainder taken from reference TRBV7-3 and TRBJ1-1, is GAGVSQTPSNKVTEKGKYVELRCDPISGHTALYWYRQSLGQGPEFLIYFQGTGAADDSGLPNDRFFAVRPEGSVSTLKIQRTERGDSAVYLCASSLQGRMNTEAFFGQGTRLTVV.

The V and J genes are TRBV13 and TRBJ1-2, with D possibly TRBD1 on 6 matching bases. V was shortened by 4 bases and J by 5 bases, with 11 bases between the two germline ends. The CDR3 consists of 13 residues. In germline, CDR1 is PRHDT, CDR2 FYEKMQ (reference sequence). CDR3: CASSSTTGYGYTF. The CDR3 DNA is TGTGCCAGCAGCTCGACAACAGGGTATGGCTACACCTTC.

Details on this clone: The junction shows a germline mismatch at one end, possibly a read error. J is TRBJ2-7 and V is TRBV6-5; 7 bases agree with TRBD2. The CDR3 contains 15 residues. Germline CDR1 reads MNHEY; CDR2 reads SVGAGI. Here the CDR3 reads CASSLTAGPLYERYF. CDR3 nucleotides: TGTGCCAGCAGTTTGACAGCGGGACCTCTCTACGAGCGGTACTTC.

This rearrangement joins TRBV7-9 to TRBJ1-4; 7 bases are a match to TRBD1. The V and J ends lost 0 bases and 0 bases, in that order; junction bases with no gene match: 4. This CDR3 contains 17 residues. Germline V lookup: CDR1 SEHNR, CDR2 FQNEAQ (reference sequence). Here the CDR3 reads CASSLARDSATNEKLFF. DNA for the CDR3: TGTGCCAGCAGCTTAGCGAGGGACAGTGCAACTAATGAAAAACTGTTTTTT.

J is TRBJ2-7 and V is TRBV13; TRBD1 matches at 8 bases. This CDR3 is built from 15 residues. Per the germline V gene, CDR1 is PRHDT and CDR2 is FYEKMQ (reference sequence). Losses at the gene ends were 3 bases for V and 2 bases for J; bases not matched to a gene: 6. The chain's CDR3 is CASSLGQDFTYEQYF. The CDR3 DNA sequence: TGTGCCAGCAGCTTGGGACAGGACTTTACCTACGAGCAGTACTTC. Looking up the rest from reference TRBV13 and TRBJ2-7 gives the full variable domain: AAGVIQSPRHLIKEKRETATLKCYPIPRHDTVYWYQQGPGQDPQFLISFYEKMQSDKGSIPDRFSAQQFSDYHSELNMSSLELGDSALYFCASSLGQDFTYEQYFGPGTRLTVT.

The chain is built from TRBV4-2 and TRBJ2-3; 12 nucleotides line up with TRBD2. Trimming cost V 3 bases and J 4 bases; bases outside gene matches: 11. CDR1 and CDR2 from the germline V gene are LGHNA and YNFKEQ. The CDR3 is 18 residues long. Here the CDR3 DNA reads TGTGCCAGCAGCCAGTACACGACTAGCGGGAGTGGGGCAGATACGCAGTATTTT. Amino acid sequence: CASSQYTTSGSGADTQYF.

The chain has TRBV5-4 and TRBJ1-5; D is unclear. V was pared by 3 bases and J by 9 bases, with 10 bases between. CDR3 size: 12 residues. CDR1 is SGHNT, CDR2 YYREEE, per germline (reference sequence). In nucleotides, the CDR3 is TGTGCCAGCAGCTACAGAGATCGGCCCCAGCATTTT. The encoded protein is CASSYRDRPQHF. Full variable domain (missing parts from reference TRBV5-4 and TRBJ1-5): ETGVTQSPTHLIKTRGQQVTLRCSSQSGHNTVSWYQQALGQGPQFIFQYYREEENGRGNFPPRFSGLQFPNYSSELNVNALELDDSALYLCASSYRDRPQHFGDGTRLSIL.

There are a few counts of this clone. CDR3 sequence: CASSSRVDNEQFF. CDR3 coding DNA: TGCGCCAGCAGCTCCAGGGTCGACAATGAGCAGTTCTTC. The chain is built from TRBV5-1 and TRBJ2-1, with D possibly TRBD1 on 5 matching bases. Germline CDR1 SGHRS, CDR2 YFSETQ. Trimming took off 3 bases at V and 5 bases at J, with 9 bases between the two ends. The CDR3 contains 13 residues. Using reference TRBV5-1 and TRBJ2-1 for the parts outside the CDR3, the full variable domain is KAGVTQTPRYLIKTRGQQVTLSCSPISGHRSVSWYQQTPGQGLQFLFEYFSETQRNKGNFPGRFSGRQFSNSRSEMNVSTLELGDSALYLCASSSRVDNEQFFGPGTRLTVL.

The rearrangement joins TRBV27 to TRBJ1-2; 8 positions match TRBD1. With V trimmed by 8 bases and J by 7 bases, 6 bases remained unmatched. From germline, CDR1 is MNHEY and CDR2 SMNVEV (reference sequence). The CDR3 totals 12 residues. CDR3 DNA sequence: TGTGCCAGCTCCGGACAGGGTGCTGGCTACACCTTC. This sequence encodes CASSGQGAGYTF.

J is TRBJ1-4 and V is TRBV6-6, with D uncertain. Looked up from germline, CDR1 is MNHNY and CDR2 is SVGAGI (reference sequence). The CDR3 has 15 amino acids. V gave up 2 bases and J gave up 8 bases, with 15 bases separating them. CDR3 in amino acids: CASSYGVASREKLFF. The CDR3 DNA is TGTGCCAGCAGTTACGGCGTTGCGTCTAGAGAAAAACTGTTTTTT.

This clone was observed a few times. V usage is TRBV19 and J usage is TRBJ1-1; D is ambiguous. V shed 5 bases and J shed 6 bases, with 19 bases lying between them. The CDR3 length is 15 residues. Germline CDR1 LNHDA, CDR2 SQIVND (reference sequence). The DNA for the CDR3 is TGTGCCAGTAGTCTTCGGACGGGAATTTGGGCTGAAGCTTTCTTT. It translates to CASSLRTGIWAEAFF.

Details on this clone: One junction end does not reproduce the germline sequence, and a read error may be involved. This sequence joins TRBV7-7 and TRBJ2-1; TRBD1 might be the D (5 bases). The CDR3 is 16 amino acids. Per germline, CDR1 SSHAT and CDR2 FNYEAQ (reference sequence). CDR3 region: CASSPGAVGSYNEQFF. CDR3 coding DNA: TGTGCTAGCAGCCCTGGGGCGGTTGGCTCCTACAATGAGCAGTTCTTC.

This sequence joins TRBV20-1 and TRBJ2-5, with D uncertain. With 0 bases removed from V and 6 bases from J, the gap between germline ends came to 5 bases. Germline CDR1 reads DFQATT; CDR2 reads SNEGSKA (reference sequence). CDR3 size: 11 residues. CDR3 coding DNA: TGCAGTGCTAGAGAACTCCAGACCCAGTACTTC. It codes for CSARELQTQYF.

The chain joins TRBV4-2 to TRBJ2-7; a possible D gene is TRBD2 (6 bases). The CDR3 loop spans 18 amino acids. Per germline, CDR1 LGHNA and CDR2 YNFKEQ. V was cut by 0 bases and J by 1 base, with 19 bases left in between. CDR3 DNA: TGTGCCAGCAGCCAAGATAATATAGGGGACTCCAGTTCCTACGAGCAGTACTTC. Amino acids: CASSQDNIGDSSSYEQYF.

This chain connects TRBV18 to TRBJ1-4; 8 bases line up with TRBD1. The CDR3 totals 15 residues. V dropped 3 bases and J dropped 10; count of bases not matched to a gene: 10. The germline V gene has CDR1 KGHSH and CDR2 LQKENI. The CDR3 nucleotides read TGTGCCAGCTCACCTAATGGACAGGGCAGCGGAAAACTGTTTTTT. Translated: CASSPNGQGSGKLFF.

The J gene is TRBJ2-3, the V gene TRBV13; 11 bases agree with TRBD2. The ends lost 2 bases at V and 7 bases at J; junction bases unmatched: 5. This CDR3 has 15 amino acids. Germline assignment: CDR1 PRHDT and CDR2 FYEKMQ (reference sequence). CDR3 amino acids: CASSLTSGGTYTQYF. CDR3 coding DNA: TGTGCCAGCAGCTTAACTAGCGGGGGTACCTATACGCAGTATTTT.

In its sample, this clone was seen a few times. The chain couples TRBV7-3 to TRBJ2-2; 7 bases agree with TRBD1. Germline-derived CDR1 and CDR2 are SGHTA and FQGTGA. V lost 5 bases and J lost 4; bases outside the gene matches: 4. This CDR3 spans 14 amino acids. The CDR3 nucleotides read TGTGCCAGCAGCGAGACAGGGATCACCGGGGAGCTGTTTTTT. Residues: CASSETGITGELFF.

This clone was seen a single time. This chain connects TRBV11-1 to TRBJ2-2, with 7 bases identical to TRBD1. Germline V gene data show CDR1 as SGHAT and CDR2 as FQDESV (reference sequence). This CDR3 contains 14 residues. Trimming removed 7 bases from V and 1 base from J; junction bases left unmatched: 3. CDR3 amino acids: CASKYRGNTGELFF. The CDR3 DNA follows: TGTGCCAGCAAATACAGGGGGAACACCGGGGAGCTGTTTTTT.

This chain links TRBV6-6 with TRBJ2-3, with a possible D match to TRBD1 (7 bases). The CDR3 consists of 16 residues. Looked up from germline, CDR1 is MNHNY and CDR2 is SVGAGI (reference sequence). V was clipped by 0 bases and J by 6 bases, with 16 bases between them. The CDR3 sequence: CASSYSKGGGKDTQYF. Here the CDR3 DNA reads TGTGCCAGCAGTTACTCGAAAGGAGGGGGCAAGGATACGCAGTATTTT.

The sample holds a few counts of this clone. The CDR3 sequence is CASSFSPRGGEQYF. The CDR3 DNA is TGTGCCAGCAGCTTCAGTCCCCGAGGGGGCGAGCAGTACTTC. This sequence joins TRBV7-2 and TRBJ2-7, with D tentatively TRBD1 (6 bases). The CDR3 runs to 14 residues. The germline V gene encodes CDR1 SGHTA and CDR2 FQGNSA. V lost 3 bases, J lost 6 bases, and 15 bases lay in between.

The gene calls are TRBV27 and TRBJ2-1; 12 nucleotides agree with TRBD1. V was pared by 5 bases and J by 10 bases, with 9 bases of the junction left unmatched. This CDR3 is built from 15 residues. Per the germline V gene, CDR1 is MNHEY and CDR2 is SMNVEV (reference sequence). The CDR3 is CASSPWGQGALEQFF. CDR3 DNA: TGTGCCAGCAGTCCCTGGGGACAGGGGGCTTTGGAGCAGTTCTTC.

The DNA of the CDR3 is TGTGCCAGCAGCATCGGCCAGCGAGATGAAAAACTGTTTTTT. It yields the protein CASSIGQRDEKLFF. This chain links TRBV11-2 with TRBJ1-4; D ambiguous. V was trimmed by 5 bases and J by 6 bases, leaving 13 bases between them. Germline lookup yields CDR1 SGHAT and CDR2 FQNNGV. CDR3 length: 14 residues.

The chain has TRBV7-9 and TRBJ1-1; D is unresolved. The CDR3 runs 14 residues. Between the trimmed V and J ends, which lost 1 base and 3 bases, there was a span of 9 bases. CDR1 SEHNR and CDR2 FQNEAQ come from the germline V gene (reference sequence). In nucleotides, the CDR3 is TGTGCCAGCAGCTTAGGAGGGCGGGACACTGAAGCTTTCTTT. Translation gives CASSLGGRDTEAFF. Supplemented by reference TRBV7-9 and TRBJ1-1, the full variable domain reads DTGVSQNPRHKITKRGQNVTFRCDPISEHNRLYWYRQTLGQGPEFLTYFQNEAQLEKSRLLSDRFSAERPKGSFSTLEIQRTEQGDSAMYLCASSLGGRDTEAFFGQGTRLTVV.

J is TRBJ2-3 and V is TRBV7-2; possible D gene TRBD2, 5 bases. This CDR3 contains 14 residues. The V and J ends lost 2 bases and 12 bases respectively, with 18 bases between them. The germline gives CDR1 SGHTA, CDR2 FQGNSA. This chain's CDR3 is CASSLRTVGSSQYF. CDR3 bases: TGTGCCAGCAGCTTAAGGACTGTGGGATCATCACAGTATTTT.

The chain couples TRBV28 to TRBJ2-3; TRBD1 might be the D (7 bases). Germline CDR1 MDHEN, CDR2 SYDVKM. This CDR3 has 16 amino acids. The ends were cut back, 7 bases at V and 1 base at J, with 18 bases in the middle. In DNA, the CDR3 is TGTGCCAGCACTTCCCCCCAGGGGGGCCGCACAGATACGCAGTATTTT. This sequence encodes CASTSPQGGRTDTQYF.

V is TRBV7-9 and J is TRBJ2-4, with D perhaps matching TRBD2 (5 bases). Germline CDR1 reads SEHNR; CDR2 reads FQNEAQ (reference sequence). V lost 5 bases, J lost 1 base, and 15 bases lay in between. This CDR3 is built from 16 residues. Written as DNA, the CDR3 is TGTGCCAGCAGCCGCTATGGGGAGCGGGCCAAAAACATTCAGTACTTC. Translating gives CASSRYGERAKNIQYF. Complete variable domain (other parts from reference TRBV7-9 and TRBJ2-4): DTGVSQNPRHKITKRGQNVTFRCDPISEHNRLYWYRQTLGQGPEFLTYFQNEAQLEKSRLLSDRFSAERPKGSFSTLEIQRTEQGDSAMYLCASSRYGERAKNIQYFGAGTRLSVL.

The gene calls are TRBV6-5 and TRBJ2-7; 10 bases align to TRBD2. This CDR3 has 15 amino acids. The V gene end was trimmed by 2 bases and the J gene end by 6 bases; junction bases not matched to a gene: 7. The germline V gene encodes CDR1 MNHEY and CDR2 SVGAGI. This CDR3 reads CASSYLAGASGEQYF. The CDR3 DNA sequence: TGTGCCAGCAGTTACCTAGCGGGGGCGTCTGGCGAGCAGTACTTC.